A few counts support the clone carrying this T cell receptor (beta chain). The data were obtained in a study of blood T cell repertoires in COVID-19. Produced via immunoSEQ multiplex PCR; TCRdb's table is partial and in-frame only. Of a few hundred thousand clones in the sample, about three quarters were seen once. This CDR3 has 17 residues. The germline gives CDR1 LNHNV, CDR2 YYDKDF (reference sequence). V lost 1 base and J lost 4, with 16 bases in between. This chain uses TRBV15 with TRBJ1-4; possible D gene TRBD1, 6 bases. The clonotype originates from a woman of 80 years or more with acute or convalescent COVID-19. The sequenced sample was peripheral blood. DNA for the CDR3: TGTGCCACCAGCAGAGCCTTGGGGGCGCAGGTTAATGAAAAACTGTTTTTT. Its protein product is CATSRALGAQVNEKLFF.